What follows are 32 T cell receptor beta chains derived from one specimen sequenced in a study of OX40 agonist ivuxolimab in advanced cancers. Measured with immunoSEQ multiplex PCR; TCRdb has only the in-frame clones, and not every one. Altogether approximately 59,000 clones are present, roughly 84% being singletons, with the ten largest covering roughly 2%. Sequenced material: CD4+ or CD8+ T cells sorted from blood, taken in a trial of the OX40 agonist ivuxolimab. Source of these receptors: an adult with an advanced solid tumor such as melanoma, head and neck, liver or kidney cancer.

This rearrangement joins TRBV5-6 to TRBJ2-7, with TRBD1 matching 8 bases. CDR3 length: 17 amino acids. Trimming removed 4 bases from V and 6 bases from J; junction bases left unmatched: 18. CDR1 and CDR2 (germline): SGHDT, YYEEEE. The CDR3 DNA follows: TGTGCCAGCAGCCTTATACCGACAGGGGAGTCGTCCCGCGAGCAGTACTTC. Protein: CASSLIPTGESSREQYF.

This clone was found once. The chain joins TRBV29-1 to TRBJ1-1; D is unresolved. CDR1 and CDR2 from the germline V gene are SQVTM and ANQGSEA. Deletions cut 0 bases from V and 5 bases from J, with 16 bases between. The CDR3 is 15 amino acids. The CDR3 DNA reads as TGCAGCGTTGAAGAAACACTCACCCAACGGACTGAAGCTTTCTTT. This codes for CSVEETLTQRTEAFF.

The rearrangement links TRBV10-1 to TRBJ2-5; 10 bases fit TRBD1. After removal of 0 bases from V and 4 bases from J, the junction contained 2 bases not matched to a gene. CDR1 WNHNN and CDR2 SYGVQD come from the germline V gene (reference sequence). The CDR3 is 15 residues long. The CDR3 DNA follows: TGCGCCAGCAGTGAGTCGAGGACAGGGGGAGAGACCCAGTACTTC. Translating it yields CASSESRTGGETQYF.

The chain joins TRBV10-3 to TRBJ1-1, with 8 bases fitting TRBD1. The germline gives CDR1 ENHRY, CDR2 SYGVKD. Germline trimming cut 5 bases from V and 3 bases from J; bases unmatched to any gene: 8. The CDR3 sequence is 15 residues long. The CDR3 DNA sequence: TGTGCCATCAGTCTTTCCGACAGGGGTGACACTGAAGCTTTCTTT. This translates into CAISLSDRGDTEAFF.

The chain couples TRBV5-4 to TRBJ2-7, with D possibly matching TRBD2 (6 bases). Trimming left V 4 bases short and J 0 bases short, with 11 bases between. CDR1 is SGHNT, CDR2 YYREEE, per germline (reference sequence). The CDR3 spans 14 residues. In DNA, the CDR3 is TGTGCCAGCAGCCCGGGGAGGCACTCCTACGAGCAGTACTTC. It is translated as CASSPGRHSYEQYF. Complete variable domain (other parts from reference TRBV5-4 and TRBJ2-7): ETGVTQSPTHLIKTRGQQVTLRCSSQSGHNTVSWYQQALGQGPQFIFQYYREEENGRGNFPPRFSGLQFPNYSSELNVNALELDDSALYLCASSPGRHSYEQYFGPGTRLTVT.

The chain carries TRBV6-6 and TRBJ2-5, with a weak D call TRBD2 (5 bases). V lost 5 bases, J lost 1 base, and 11 bases lay in between. Germline CDR1 is MNHNY and CDR2 is SVGAGI (reference sequence). The CDR3 length is 14 residues. The CDR3: CASSRAESQETQYF. The CDR3 region has the DNA TGTGCCAGCAGTCGAGCGGAATCCCAAGAGACCCAGTACTTC.

The chain joins TRBV4-1 to TRBJ1-4; D is perhaps TRBD1 (5 bases). This CDR3 is built from 16 residues. The germline V gene has CDR1 MGHRA and CDR2 YSYEKL. Trimming took 2 bases from V and 0 from J, leaving 10 bases between them. CDR3 region: CASSQKTGATNEKLFF. CDR3 in DNA: TGCGCCAGCAGCCAAAAGACGGGGGCAACTAATGAAAAACTGTTTTTT.

This chain joins TRBV10-3 and TRBJ1-1, with D possibly being TRBD1 (5 bases). CDR3 size: 13 residues. Trimming took 8 bases from V and 5 from J, leaving 15 bases between them. Germline V gene sequence: CDR1 ENHRY, CDR2 SYGVKD. The CDR3 sequence: CAISAGGRTEAFF. CDR3 DNA sequence: TGTGCCATCTCCGCCGGGGGGAGGACTGAAGCTTTCTTT.

The chain couples TRBV6-1 to TRBJ2-6; no definite D call. The CDR3 is made up of 17 amino acids. Germline V lookup: CDR1 MNHNS, CDR2 SASEGT. The V and J ends lost 4 bases and 1 base respectively, with 14 bases between them. The CDR3 is CASSVGLGISGANVLTF. CDR3 DNA sequence: TGTGCCAGCAGTGTAGGTCTAGGGATTTCTGGGGCCAACGTCCTGACTTTC.

The count of this clone is one. This rearrangement joins TRBV6-1 to TRBJ1-5; no clear D. The germline V gene encodes CDR1 MNHNS and CDR2 SASEGT. The V gene lost 1 base and the J gene lost 1 base, with 11 bases spanning the gap. This CDR3 region has 16 residues. In DNA form, the CDR3 reads TGTGCCAGCAGTGAAGGCGGAGTTGGAAGCAATCAGCCCCAGCATTTT. This gives the protein CASSEGGVGSNQPQHF.

The rearrangement links TRBV14 to TRBJ1-3, with 8 bases matching TRBD1. The V segment lost 3 bases and the J segment 2 bases; nucleotides outside the gene matches: 0. CDR1 and CDR2 (germline): SGHDN, FVKESK. This CDR3 has 14 residues. CDR3 amino acids: CASSQTGAGNTIYF. The CDR3 bases are TGTGCCAGCAGCCAGACAGGGGCTGGAAACACCATATATTTT. Drawing the rest from reference TRBV14 and TRBJ1-3, the complete variable domain is EAGVTQFPSHSVIEKGQTVTLRCDPISGHDNLYWYRRVMGKEIKFLLHFVKESKQDESGMPNNRFLAERTGGTYSTLKVQPAELEDSGVYFCASSQTGAGNTIYFGEGSWLTVV.

V and J are TRBV27 and TRBJ1-5, with unresolved D. The CDR3 totals 15 residues. Trimming shortened V by 0 bases and J by 5 bases, and 11 bases separated the two germline ends. From germline, CDR1 is MNHEY and CDR2 SMNVEV (reference sequence). The CDR3 DNA reads as TGTGCCAGCAGTTTATCTCCCGGGCCTCATCAGCCCCAGCATTTT. The encoded protein is CASSLSPGPHQPQHF.

V usage is TRBV9 and J usage is TRBJ1-2, with 10 bases matching TRBD1. CDR3 length equals 14 residues. Germline trimming cut 5 bases from V and 5 bases from J; bases unmatched to any gene: 6. Per germline, CDR1 SGDLS and CDR2 YYNGEE. The CDR3 protein is CASRADRGLYGYTF. The CDR3 nucleotides read TGTGCCAGCAGAGCCGACAGGGGGCTATATGGCTACACCTTC. The whole variable domain, remainder taken from reference TRBV9 and TRBJ1-2, is DSGVTQTPKHLITATGQRVTLRCSPRSGDLSVYWYQQSLDQGLQFLIQYYNGEERAKGNILERFSAQQFPDLHSELNLSSLELGDSALYFCASRADRGLYGYTFGSGTRLTVV.

This clone ranks as medium-sized. The V call is TRBV7-9, the J call TRBJ2-4, with 11 nucleotides matching TRBD1. Germline CDR1 is SEHNR and CDR2 is FQNEAQ (reference sequence). CDR3 length: 14 amino acids. The junction had 7 bases not matched to a gene; V was cut back by 8 bases and J by 7 bases. The CDR3 spells CASASGTGGNIQYF. CDR3 in DNA: TGTGCCAGCGCCTCCGGGACAGGGGGGAACATTCAGTACTTC.

This CDR3 reads CASSSLGRGETDTQYF. CDR3 in DNA: TGTGCCAGCAGTTCCCTGGGCAGGGGGGAGACAGATACGCAGTATTTT. The chain carries TRBV28 and TRBJ2-3; D may be TRBD1 (7 bases). Germline CDR1 is MDHEN and CDR2 is SYDVKM. Trimming removed 4 bases at V and 3 bases at J, with 17 bases between. This CDR3 region has 16 residues.

This sequence joins TRBV5-1 and TRBJ1-1; TRBD1 matches 8 bases. V was pared by 5 bases and J by 5 bases, with 8 bases of the junction left unmatched. Germline CDR1 SGHRS, CDR2 YFSETQ. This CDR3 has 14 residues. CDR3 loop: CASRDRAGPTEAFF. The CDR3 DNA follows: TGCGCCAGCAGGGACAGGGCGGGGCCGACTGAAGCTTTCTTT.

A single count supports this clone. This chain connects TRBV6-5 to TRBJ1-2; 9 nucleotides agree with TRBD1. The CDR3 loop spans 15 amino acids. CDR1 and CDR2 from the germline V gene are MNHEY and SVGAGI. The J segment lost 7 bases and the V segment lost 4 bases, leaving 10 bases of the junction unmatched. The CDR3 spells CASSSSRTGERGYTF. The CDR3 DNA is TGTGCCAGCAGTTCCTCGAGGACAGGGGAACGTGGCTACACCTTC.

This clone was seen just once. The gene calls are TRBV7-6 and TRBJ2-5; perhaps D is TRBD1 or TRBD2 (5 bases each). V was shortened by 5 bases and J by 5 bases, with 18 bases between the two germline ends. The CDR3 spans 15 residues. Germline V gives CDR1 SGHVS, CDR2 FNYEAQ. CDR3 protein: CASSILTGRRETQYF. The CDR3 DNA reads TGTGCCAGCAGCATCTTAACGGGGCGCCGTGAGACCCAGTACTTC.

The chain employs TRBV6-6 and TRBJ2-7; 8 positions agree with TRBD1. CDR3 length equals 14 residues. From germline, CDR1 is MNHNY and CDR2 SVGAGI (reference sequence). V shed 2 bases and J 2 bases; nucleotides not matched to a gene: 2. CDR3 nucleotides: TGTGCCAGCAGTTACCTGACAGGGGCCTACGAGCAGTACTTC. Translation gives CASSYLTGAYEQYF.

The V gene is TRBV27, the J gene TRBJ1-2, with 9 positions matching TRBD1. Germline-derived CDR1 and CDR2 are MNHEY and SMNVEV (reference sequence). Losses at the gene ends were 5 bases for V and 0 bases for J; bases not matched to a gene: 1. This CDR3 spans 14 amino acids. The CDR3 sequence: CASSRTGANYGYTF. As DNA, the CDR3 is TGTGCCAGCAGTCGGACAGGGGCTAACTATGGCTACACCTTC.

The J gene is TRBJ2-2, the V gene TRBV2; D may be TRBD1 (5 bases). Trimming took 5 bases from V and 5 from J, leaving 15 bases between them. CDR3 length: 15 amino acids. Germline CDR1 SNHLY, CDR2 FYNNEI. The CDR3 region is CASSYDSRQTGELFF. The DNA of the CDR3 is TGTGCCAGCAGTTACGACAGCCGCCAAACCGGGGAGCTGTTTTTT.

This clone showed up just a few times. The chain joins TRBV5-1 to TRBJ2-7; 7 bases are shared with TRBD2. The CDR3 is made up of 16 amino acids. The germline gives CDR1 SGHRS, CDR2 YFSETQ. Trimming at V came to 4 bases and at J to 2 bases, leaving 12 bases not matched to a gene. The CDR3 coding sequence is TGCGCCAGCAGCCTGGGGTCACCCCGGGAGGCCTACGAGCAGTACTTC. Its protein product is CASSLGSPREAYEQYF.

The chain combines TRBV7-9 with TRBJ2-1; D is undetermined. V was shortened by 3 bases and J by 6 bases, with 15 bases between the two germline ends. The CDR3 totals 15 residues. Germline-derived CDR1 and CDR2 are SEHNR and FQNEAQ (reference sequence). The CDR3, as DNA: TGTGCCAGCAGCTTGGGCGGCAGAGAGACCAATGAGCAGTTCTTC. It yields the protein CASSLGGRETNEQFF.

The chain recombines TRBV10-1 with TRBJ1-1; D uncertain. This CDR3 has 14 residues. Looked up from germline, CDR1 is WNHNN and CDR2 is SYGVQD (reference sequence). Trimming took 0 bases from V and 3 from J, leaving 8 bases between them. DNA of the CDR3: TGCGCCAGCAGTGAGTCGGCACACCACACTGAAGCTTTCTTT. Residues: CASSESAHHTEAFF.

This chain connects TRBV27 to TRBJ2-3, with D possibly being TRBD2 (6 bases). The germline V gene has CDR1 MNHEY and CDR2 SMNVEV (reference sequence). The CDR3 runs to 20 residues. Trimming took off 0 bases at V and 0 bases at J, with 22 bases between the two ends. The CDR3 region has the DNA TGTGCCAGCAGTTTATCTTTAACCCCTCGCGGGATGCCTAGCACAGATACGCAGTATTTT. Protein product: CASSLSLTPRGMPSTDTQYF.

The gene calls are TRBV6-6 and TRBJ1-1, with D possibly matching TRBD1 (6 bases). CDR1 MNHNY and CDR2 SVGAGI come from the germline V gene (reference sequence). Trimming left V 6 bases short and J 11 bases short, with 16 bases between. The CDR3 consists of 12 residues. The CDR3 DNA reads TGTGCCAGCAGCACCGGGACATTGGTGGCTTTCTTT. As protein: CASSTGTLVAFF.

This clone occurred a few times. V usage is TRBV14 and J usage is TRBJ2-7, with 10 bases aligning to TRBD2. Germline V lookup: CDR1 SGHDN, CDR2 FVKESK. The V segment lost 0 bases and the J segment 3 bases; nucleotides outside the gene matches: 8. This CDR3 spans 17 amino acids. CDR3: CASSQDESAGGNYEQYF. The CDR3 region has the DNA TGTGCCAGCAGCCAAGATGAATCAGCGGGAGGGAACTACGAGCAGTACTTC.

In this sample, this clone turned up once. The J gene is TRBJ2-5, the V gene TRBV5-1, with D perhaps matching TRBD2 (5 bases). Germline V gene data show CDR1 as SGHRS and CDR2 as YFSETQ. This CDR3 is built from 14 residues. Trimming left V 0 bases short and J 5 bases short, with 11 bases between. CDR3 bases: TGCGCCAGCAGCTTGGCGCCGGGGAAGGAGACCCAGTACTTC. Its translation: CASSLAPGKETQYF.

This sequence joins TRBV2 and TRBJ1-2; the match to TRBD1 covers 7 bases. This CDR3 region has 13 residues. J gave up 3 bases and V 8 bases, and 6 bases lay outside the gene matches. The germline CDR1 and CDR2 sequences are SNHLY and FYNNEI. The CDR3: CASAGQVDYGYTF. The CDR3 region has the DNA TGTGCCAGCGCCGGACAGGTCGACTATGGCTACACCTTC.

The chain couples TRBV7-2 to TRBJ1-2; tentative D call: TRBD1 (5 bases). The CDR3 consists of 13 residues. Trimming removed 2 bases from V and 8 bases from J, with 12 bases in between. The germline V gene encodes CDR1 SGHTA and CDR2 FQGNSA. This CDR3 is CASSLSQGGGYTF. Written as DNA, the CDR3 is TGTGCCAGCAGCTTAAGTCAGGGAGGCGGCTACACCTTC.

The chain recombines TRBV5-4 with TRBJ2-2, with TRBD2 matching over 8 bases. The CDR3 length is 16 residues. The germline CDR1 and CDR2 sequences are SGHNT and YYREEE (reference sequence). The ends lost 0 bases at V and 7 bases at J; junction bases unmatched: 8. Written as DNA, the CDR3 is TGTGCCAGCAGCTTGGCTGGGCGGGGGGCCGTCGGGGAGCTGTTTTTT. This gives the protein CASSLAGRGAVGELFF.

CDR3 sequence reads: CASSTEVKKLFF. The CDR3 DNA reads TGTGCCAGCAGTACTGAAGTGAAAAAACTGTTTTTT. This chain joins TRBV2 and TRBJ1-4, with D uncertain. The CDR3 runs to 12 residues. Between the trimmed V and J ends, which lost 5 bases and 9 bases, there was a span of 10 bases. Germline V gene lookup returns CDR1 SNHLY and CDR2 FYNNEI.